Listed below are T cell receptor beta chains from one sample, sequenced in a study of blood T cell repertoires in COVID-19. TCRdb's table, derived via immunoSEQ multiplex PCR, lists solely in-frame clones and lacks some. The profile shows about 380,000 clones, 85% of them singletons. Input material: peripheral blood. Every receptor here comes from a woman younger than 30 with acute or convalescent COVID-19. Both conserved end residues are trimmed from each CDR3. Fields, in order: V gene, clone size, J gene, CDR3 protein. Clone size, where shown, is once, few, many, or a class for clones that have expanded.

TRBV19	once	TRBJ1-5	ASLDRGNQPQH
TRBV4-1	.	TRBJ1-5	ASSQGMIRVNQPQH
TRBV6-5	.	TRBJ1-1	ASRRTGITEAF
TRBV19	.	TRBJ2-5	ASSISIDWASQY
TRBV24-1	.	TRBJ2-7	ATSDSQGHEQY
TRBV29-1	.	TRBJ2-3	SAPLAGATDTQY
TRBV5-1	.	TRBJ2-2	ASSLEGQSTGELF
TRBV28	.	TRBJ2-3	ASSLERLMAGSHTDTQY
TRBV27	.	TRBJ1-2	ASSSGGDRNYGYT
TRBV18	.	TRBJ1-3	ASSPDSSSGNTIY
TRBV3-1/TRBV3-2	.	TRBJ2-7	ASSQVRPGQLPNQQY
TRBV5-1	.	TRBJ2-7	ASNLAGEYEQY
TRBV4-1	.	TRBJ2-2	ASSSGRGFKTGELF
TRBV9	.	TRBJ2-1	ASSAWDTEQF
TRBV25-1	.	TRBJ2-7	ASSGGFEGEQY
TRBV5-1	.	TRBJ1-1	ASSLAPRVGTEAF
TRBV7-9	many	TRBJ1-1	ASSLSGGEEAF
TRBV6-5	.	TRBJ1-5	ASTQDKRWQPQH
TRBV27	.	TRBJ1-1	ASSLLRDRGAAF
TRBV25-1	.	TRBJ1-1	ASSGGAEAF
TRBV5-1	.	TRBJ2-1	ASSYSSGRATEQF
TRBV6-5	once	TRBJ2-7	ASSPGVPYEQY
TRBV2	.	TRBJ1-2	ASRAGTGIYGYT
TRBV27	once	TRBJ2-1	ASSLGTGNYNEQF
TRBV27	few	TRBJ1-5	ASSLGGGNQPQH
TRBV29-1	few	TRBJ1-1	SVDREINTEAF
TRBV19	.	TRBJ1-1	ASRRGSVNTEAF
TRBV9	.	TRBJ2-2	ASSVDGYPRGGELF
TRBV5-1	.	TRBJ1-4	ASLTGAQGDATNEKLF
TRBV4-2	.	TRBJ2-1	ASSQQVSNSPYNEQF
TRBV28	.	TRBJ1-5	ASSAVSPPQH
TRBV7-9	.	TRBJ1-3	ASSSGDREENTIY
TRBV9	.	TRBJ2-7	ASSALDGGQGRREQY
TRBV6-5	.	TRBJ1-4	ASSYSRGVGEKLF
TRBV30	.	TRBJ1-6	AWSVHLGRDSPLH
TRBV2	.	TRBJ2-1	ASSVPRTSGGAYNEQF
TRBV4-1	once	TRBJ1-1	ASSQTQVEAF
TRBV2	.	TRBJ1-3	ASSEALAGNPGNTIY
TRBV6-2/TRBV6-3	.	TRBJ2-2	ASSYYRDAGELF
TRBV6-4	.	TRBJ2-1	ASSVLAGVYNEQF
TRBV5-4	once	TRBJ1-1	ASSLGTGKRTEAF
TRBV20-1	.	TRBJ1-1	SASFLTEAF
TRBV5-6	.	TRBJ2-7	ASSSLSQGAYEQY
TRBV18	.	TRBJ1-1	ASSPGQGGNTEAF
TRBV29-1	.	TRBJ2-3	SAGLAGSTDTQY
TRBV11-2	.	TRBJ2-5	ASSPNGTPQETQY
TRBV27	.	TRBJ1-1	ASSLKAGAGYAAF
TRBV6-5	.	TRBJ1-2	ASRLDRAYGYT
TRBV28	.	TRBJ1-2	ASSSPSYGYT
TRBV29-1	.	TRBJ2-5	SVDFEETQY
TRBV6-5	.	TRBJ1-2	ASSYSNQRAQGYT
TRBV6-5	few	TRBJ2-7	ASRRDRSFIDEQY
TRBV2	once	TRBJ1-1	ASSPGQGYRITEAF
TRBV9	once	TRBJ1-4	ASSVGQSNEKLF